These T cell receptor beta chains were read from a single sample in a study of T cells in Graves' hyperthyroidism and ophthalmopathy. TCRdb itself ran the multiplex PCR reads through MiXCR, one entry per CDR3 protein. Of tens of thousands of distinct CDR3 sequences in the sample, roughly 51% were seen once. Input material: peripheral blood or thyroid tissue (not recorded which). The receptors shown here come from a man aged 18 to 30 with Graves' hyperthyroidism. Each CDR3 is given with its conserved first and last residue. A D gene is named only where the DNA matches it firmly. Size is omitted from some rows. Given values are once, few, many or a class for expanded clones.

>TRBV9|TRBJ1-1|NA|NA
CASSVDRVTEAFF
TGTGCCAGCAGCGTAGACAGGGTCACTGAAGCTTTCTTT
>TRBV7-8|TRBJ1-1|TRBD1|NA
CASSGGQLNTEAFF
TGTGCCAGCAGCGGGGGACAGCTGAACACTGAAGCTTTCTTT
>TRBV2|TRBJ2-7|TRBD1|once
CASSEGQGSYEQYF
TGTGCCAGCAGCGAAGGACAGGGGTCCTACGAGCAGTACTTC
>TRBV10-3|TRBJ1-1|NA|NA
CAISESAGKNTEAFF
TGTGCCATCAGTGAGTCGGCAGGCAAGAACACTGAAGCTTTCTTT
>TRBV7-8|TRBJ2-7|TRBD2|NA
CASSLSGPSGRGDEQYF
TGTGCCAGCAGCCTCTCGGGGCCTAGCGGGAGGGGGGACGAGCAGTACTTC
>TRBV28|TRBJ1-6|TRBD1|many
CASRPPDRERSPLHF
TGTGCCAGCAGACCACCGGACAGGGAGAGGTCACCCCTCCACTTT
>TRBV20-1|TRBJ2-3|TRBD2|many
CSAREARLAGASSTDTQYF
TGCAGTGCTAGAGAGGCCCGACTAGCGGGGGCGTCTAGCACAGATACGCAGTATTTT
>TRBV29-1|TRBJ2-5|TRBD2|NA
CSVRPETSGSRETQYF
TGCAGCGTGAGGCCCGAGACTAGCGGGAGCCGGGAGACCCAGTACTTC
>TRBV6-1|TRBJ1-1|TRBD1|once
CASSEALGTGGAEAFF
TGTGCCAGCAGTGAAGCGCTTGGGACAGGGGGCGCTGAAGCTTTCTTT
>TRBV29-1|TRBJ1-1|NA|NA
CFESRFRGEAFF
TGCTTTGAGTCCAGGTTCAGAGGTGAAGCTTTCTTT